The 15 T cell receptor beta chains below come from one sample, sequenced in a study of T-cell reconstitution after alpha-beta-depleted transplantation in children. Unique molecular identifiers featured in how the TCRbeta library was prepared. TCRdb reanalysed the PCR reads using MiXCR and keeps one entry per CDR3 protein. The top ten hold 6.3% of the sample, which has nearly 250,000 distinct CDR3 sequences, roughly 8.2% seen once. Here the sequenced sample was PBMCs, mostly from graft donor cells, taken 180 days after TCRalphabeta/CD19-depleted stem cell transplant. The receptors shown here come from a male patient between 10 and 17 years old who had a stem cell transplant for acute lymphoblastic leukemia, so the T cells may come from the graft donor.

Many counts were recorded for this clonotype. This rearrangement joins TRBV12-3 or TRBV12-4 to TRBJ2-2, with TRBD1 matching 7 bases. The CDR3 length is 15 residues. Unmatched junction bases numbered 9, after V lost 6 bases and J lost 5 bases. The CDR3 DNA reads TGTGCCAGCAGCCGTGACAGGGTTCGGACCGGGGAGCTGTTTTTT. Amino acids: CASSRDRVRTGELFF.

The sample holds many counts of this clonotype. This chain connects TRBV29-1 to TRBJ2-5, with 10 bases identical to TRBD2. The germline gives CDR1 SQVTM, CDR2 ANQGSEA. The V segment lost 6 bases and the J segment 2 bases; nucleotides outside the gene matches: 6. CDR3 size: 14 residues. DNA of the CDR3: TGCAGCGTGGCAATTAGCGGGAGGCAAGAGACCCAGTACTTC. It is translated as CSVAISGRQETQYF.

The sample holds many counts of this clonotype. This sequence joins TRBV4-2 and TRBJ2-7, with TRBD1 matching over 9 bases. CDR3 size: 15 residues. V shed 1 base and J 5 bases; nucleotides not matched to a gene: 6. Germline V lookup: CDR1 LGHNA, CDR2 YNFKEQ. CDR3 protein: CASSQGNRDRDEQYF. In nucleotides, the CDR3 is TGTGCCAGCAGCCAAGGCAACCGGGACAGGGACGAGCAGTACTTC.

At least ten counts were recorded for this clonotype. The chain links TRBV10-3 to TRBJ1-6, with a possible D match to TRBD1 (5 bases). V lost 0 bases to trimming and J lost 10 bases, with 10 bases between them. Per the germline V gene, CDR1 is ENHRY and CDR2 is SYGVKD. The CDR3 has 14 amino acids. This CDR3 is CAISESRGRSPLHF. The CDR3 nucleotides are TGTGCCATCAGTGAGTCAAGGGGTAGGTCACCCCTCCACTTT.

Ten or more counts support this clonotype. The genes are TRBV20-1 and TRBJ2-1; 7 nucleotides match TRBD2. Germline V gene sequence: CDR1 DFQATT, CDR2 SNEGSKA (reference sequence). CDR3 size: 14 residues. J lost 1 base, V lost 5 bases, and 5 bases had no gene match. The CDR3 coding sequence is TGCAGTGCTCTCCTAGCGGAATCCTACAATGAGCAGTTCTTC. Translated: CSALLAESYNEQFF.

V usage is TRBV11-1 and J usage is TRBJ1-1, with 8 positions matching TRBD1. CDR3 length equals 18 residues. V dropped 1 base and J dropped 3; count of bases not matched to a gene: 13. The germline V gene encodes CDR1 SGHAT and CDR2 FQDESV (reference sequence). The CDR3 DNA follows: TGTGCCAGCAGCTTAGGGGGGACAGGTTATCGACTCGACACTGAAGCTTTCTTT. Its protein is CASSLGGTGYRLDTEAFF. The full variable domain, its missing parts supplied by reference TRBV11-1 and TRBJ1-1, is EAEVAQSPRYKITEKSQAVAFWCDPISGHATLYWYRQILGQGPELLVQFQDESVVDDSQLPKDRFSAERLKGVDSTLKIQPAELGDSAMYLCASSLGGTGYRLDTEAFFGQGTRLTVV.

This clonotype has a count of ten or more. The gene calls are TRBV7-2 and TRBJ1-2, with TRBD1 identical over 10 bases. The junction had 4 bases not matched to a gene; V was cut back by 1 base and J by 5 bases. Germline V gene data show CDR1 as SGHTA and CDR2 as FQGNSA. The CDR3 length is 15 residues. CDR3 region: CASSLGQGAIYGYTF. The CDR3 nucleotides read TGTGCCAGCAGCTTAGGACAGGGGGCCATTTATGGCTACACCTTC.

This clonotype has at least ten counts. The chain recombines TRBV3-1 with TRBJ1-2, with no clear D. Germline V gene sequence: CDR1 LGHDT, CDR2 YNNKEL (reference sequence). The CDR3 is 12 amino acids. The V end was cut by 0 bases, the J end by 8 bases, with 7 bases between. This CDR3 is CASSQESRGYTF. The CDR3 DNA follows: TGTGCCAGCAGCCAAGAGTCCCGAGGCTACACCTTC.

At least ten counts were recorded for this clonotype. V and J are TRBV11-2 and TRBJ2-7; TRBD2 might be the D (7 bases). The CDR3 has 16 amino acids. Germline CDR1 and CDR2: SGHAT and FQNNGV. Trimming took off 5 bases at V and 3 bases at J, with 20 bases between the two ends. CDR3 coding DNA: TGTGCCAGCAGCCCCGTGCGGGGGACAAGACACTACGAGCAGTACTTC. It translates to CASSPVRGTRHYEQYF.

The table lists this clonotype with many counts. V is TRBV20-1 and J is TRBJ1-2; D call uncertain. V was cut by 5 bases and J by 2 bases, with 12 bases left in between. CDR1 and CDR2 (germline): DFQATT, SNEGSKA (reference sequence). The CDR3 has 13 residues. CDR3 sequence reads: CSAGPPGNYGYTF. Here the CDR3 DNA reads TGCAGTGCTGGACCTCCGGGAAACTATGGCTACACCTTC.

This clonotype has ten or more counts. V gene TRBV7-9 combines with J gene TRBJ2-2; tentatively, D is TRBD2 (6 bases). The germline V and J ends were trimmed by 2 bases and 5 bases, with 6 bases remaining between them. This CDR3 is 13 amino acids long. Germline V gives CDR1 SEHNR, CDR2 FQNEAQ (reference sequence). The CDR3 reads CASSLRETGELFF. The CDR3 DNA is TGTGCCAGCAGCTTACGGGAGACCGGGGAGCTGTTTTTT.

The sample holds many counts of this clonotype. V is TRBV4-1 and J is TRBJ2-1, with D tentatively TRBD1 (6 bases). Germline V gives CDR1 MGHRA, CDR2 YSYEKL. This CDR3 is built from 13 residues. The germline V and J ends were trimmed by 2 bases and 8 bases, with 10 bases remaining between them. The CDR3: CASSQPQGHEQFF. The CDR3 bases are TGCGCCAGCAGCCAACCTCAGGGGCATGAGCAGTTCTTC.

In this sample, this clonotype turned up many times. The V call is TRBV7-7, the J call TRBJ2-7, with D perhaps TRBD2 (6 bases). V gave up 5 bases and J gave up 0 bases, with 14 bases separating them. The CDR3 is 15 residues long. The germline CDR1 and CDR2 sequences are SSHAT and FNYEAQ (reference sequence). CDR3 loop: CASSPGGGGSYEQYF. For the CDR3, the DNA is TGTGCCAGCAGCCCCGGGGGAGGAGGCTCCTACGAGCAGTACTTC.

This clonotype has a count of ten or more. The chain has TRBV20-1 and TRBJ1-5, with TRBD1 matching 7 bases. The V gene's germline CDR1 is DFQATT and CDR2 SNEGSKA (reference sequence). This CDR3 is built from 14 residues. With V trimmed by 7 bases and J by 2 bases, 8 bases remained unmatched. The CDR3 sequence: CSVRGGTGNQPQHF. Here the CDR3 DNA reads TGCAGTGTCAGGGGGGGGACGGGCAATCAGCCCCAGCATTTT.

Turning to this clonotype: This may be a read error, as it is one base from a much larger clone. The chain has TRBV28 and TRBJ1-2, with a tentative D call TRBD1 (5 bases). Deletions cut 6 bases from V and 2 bases from J, with 7 bases between. The CDR3 is made up of 12 amino acids. Germline assignment: CDR1 MDHEN and CDR2 SYDVKM. CDR3 DNA: TGTGCCAGCAGGGGACGGAACTATGGCTACACCTTC. This gives the protein CASRGRNYGYTF.